This TCR beta chain was found in a study of early stage breast cancer tumors. Study details: Most invasive tumors, about 80% of the 16, were ER+/PR+/HER2-. General observations from the study: Tumor and normal breast were distinguished via blood comparison in about 90% of the 16 patients. Most shared enriched TCRB sequences were commonly generated ones.

In the case of this clone: Its antigen is still unknown.

Blood replicates held 0.5 ug DNA, tumor or normal breast approximately 1.5 ug, two each. The method was immunoSEQ multiplex PCR; TCRdb's version includes in-frame clones alone and lacks a portion of them. The sample shows some 30,000 clones, about 83% of them seen only once. The CDR3 is 12 residues long. The germline gives CDR1 SNHLY, CDR2 FYNNEI. V lost 5 bases and J lost 8, with 12 bases in between. The sequence was obtained from a person in their fifties with breast cancer. The chain has TRBV2 and TRBJ1-2; D may be TRBD1 (5 bases). Sequenced: blood. The CDR3 sequence is CASSPTEQGYTF. The DNA of the CDR3 is TGTGCCAGCAGTCCGACAGAGCAGGGCTACACCTTC. The full variable domain, completed using reference TRBV2 and TRBJ1-2, is EPEVTQTPSHQVTQMGQEVILRCVPISNHLYFYWYRQILGQKVEFLVSFYNNEISEKSEIFDDQFSVERPDGSNFTLKIRSTKLEDSAMYFCASSPTEQGYTFGSGTRLTVV.